This T cell receptor (beta chain) was captured in a study of T cell responses to AZD1222 COVID-19 vaccine. The wider study: Second-dose recipients at about 4 or about 12 weeks were treated as one pooled group.

CDR3 size: 12 residues. Trimming stripped 6 bases from V and 2 bases from J, with 7 bases between. Germline V gene lookup returns CDR1 MNHEY and CDR2 SVGAGI. A remark on this clone: Its antigen is as yet unknown. The same CDR3 arises from other DNA sequences in this sample as well.

Some clones are missing from TCRdb's copy, which holds only in-frame ones; the method was immunoSEQ multiplex PCR. The sample has roughly 100,000 clones, more than 85% seen once; the top ten hold around 5%. Study observations and caveats: Regions 160-218 and 743-854 dominated among vaccine-associated CD4 TCRs spanning spike. Researchers took repertoire samples only after the peak T cell response had come. Baseline seropositivity characterized only six AZD1222 recipients.

This chain links TRBV6-5 with TRBJ1-1; D may be TRBD1 (5 bases). The material was peripheral blood, obtained on day 0 of AZD1222 vaccination. This clonotype was sampled from an adult in good health. The CDR3: CASRRGNTEAFF. The CDR3 DNA reads as TGTGCCAGCAGAAGGGGTAACACTGAAGCTTTCTTT.